The 5 T cell receptor beta chains in this list originate from one sample, sequenced in a study of beta chain features in type 1 diabetes. Their recognized antigens are unknown. Expressed TCRB transcripts were sequenced because the isolated RNA had all been reverse transcribed beforehand. Data came from immunoSEQ multiplex PCR; TCRdb stores just in-frame clones and leaves some out. The sample comprises some 360,000 clones, 9.5% to 10% of which are singletons, and approximately 0.6% rests with the top ten. Findings of the study overall: Among all four CD4+ subsets, Type 1 diabetes patients had TCRB CDR3s that were moderately but significantly shorter.

Sequenced: central memory CD4+ T cells from blood. These receptor sequences come from a man aged 25 to 40 with type 1 diabetes.

The J gene is TRBJ2-2, the V gene TRBV15; D call uncertain. V lost 2 bases to trimming and J lost 6 bases, with 7 bases between them. The CDR3 is 13 amino acids. Germline CDR1 and CDR2: LNHNV and YYDKDF (reference sequence). The CDR3 loop reads CATSRNLAGELFF. CDR3 in DNA: TGTGCCACCAGCAGAAATTTGGCCGGGGAGCTGTTTTTT.

The chain is built from TRBV28 and TRBJ2-1; 9 nucleotides line up with TRBD1. The junction had 7 bases not matched to a gene; V was cut back by 7 bases and J by 3 bases. Germline-derived CDR1 and CDR2 are MDHEN and SYDVKM. CDR3 length: 15 amino acids. The CDR3 spells CASILPGQGYNEQFF. In nucleotides, the CDR3 is TGTGCCAGCATTCTACCGGGACAGGGCTACAATGAGCAGTTCTTC. The full variable domain, in which reference TRBV28 and TRBJ2-1 provide the parts outside the CDR3, is DVKVTQSSRYLVKRTGEKVFLECVQDMDHENMFWYRQDPGLGLRLIYFSYDVKMKEKGDIPEGYSVSREKKERFSLILESASTNQTSMYLCASILPGQGYNEQFFGPGTRLTVL.

The V and J genes are TRBV7-8 and TRBJ2-2, with TRBD2 matching over 8 bases. V was pared by 5 bases and J by 2 bases, with 4 bases of the junction left unmatched. The germline V gene has CDR1 SGHVS and CDR2 FQNEAQ. The CDR3 has 15 residues. The CDR3 sequence: CASSLSGINTGELFF. CDR3 in DNA: TGTGCCAGCAGCCTTAGCGGGATTAACACCGGGGAGCTGTTTTTT.

The rearrangement links TRBV14 to TRBJ2-3; D unclear. This CDR3 is 11 amino acids long. Germline CDR1 reads SGHDN; CDR2 reads FVKESK. V was clipped by 1 base and J by 4 bases, with 0 bases between them. CDR3 residues: CASSQADTQYF. The CDR3 DNA is TGTGCCAGCAGCCAAGCAGATACGCAGTATTTT.

The genes are TRBV2 and TRBJ2-2; D call uncertain. Per the germline V gene, CDR1 is SNHLY and CDR2 is FYNNEI. The CDR3 is made up of 14 amino acids. V was pared by 5 bases and J by 1 base, with 8 bases between. The CDR3 coding sequence is TGTGCCAGCAGTCTAGGGTTGAACACCGGGGAGCTGTTTTTT. This encodes CASSLGLNTGELFF.